The entry below describes one TCR beta chain. The germline CDR1 and CDR2 sequences are SGHTA and FQGTGA. The germline V and J ends were trimmed by 5 bases and 3 bases, with 16 bases remaining between them. The CDR3 covers 16 residues. This record belongs to a study of blood T cell repertoires in COVID-19. Study summary: Acute and convalescent COVID-19 samples came from the United States, Italy and Spain. The cDNA or gDNA used as material had been derived from T cells, B-cell-depleted T cells, or PBMCs.

In the original processing: Estimates of nucleated cell counts were drawn from the amplification of reference gene primers. Only in-frame clones appear in the TCRdb table, and some are missing; sequencing was by immunoSEQ multiplex PCR. The DNA was the basis for D and trimming; V, J and clone size are from that table. The sample consists of more than 95,000 clones, less than 90% of them appearing once. This TCR derives from a man at least 80 years old with active or convalescent COVID-19. The rearrangement joins TRBV7-3 to TRBJ2-2; possible D gene TRBD1, 5 bases. The specimen sequenced was peripheral blood. CDR3 DNA sequence: TGTGCCAGCAGCCCGTTTAGGGGCTCGGACACCGGGGAGCTGTTTTTT. It translates to CASSPFRGSDTGELFF. The full variable domain, in which reference TRBV7-3 and TRBJ2-2 provide the parts outside the CDR3, is GAGVSQTPSNKVTEKGKYVELRCDPISGHTALYWYRQSLGQGPEFLIYFQGTGAADDSGLPNDRFFAVRPEGSVSTLKIQRTERGDSAVYLCASSPFRGSDTGELFFGEGSRLTVL.